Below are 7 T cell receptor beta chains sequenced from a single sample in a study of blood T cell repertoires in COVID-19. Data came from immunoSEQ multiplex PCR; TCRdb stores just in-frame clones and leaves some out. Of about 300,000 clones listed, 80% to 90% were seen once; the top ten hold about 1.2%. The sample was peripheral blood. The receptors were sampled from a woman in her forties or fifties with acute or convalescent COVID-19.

The CDR3: CASSSGQGATGELFF. The CDR3 nucleotides read TGTGCCAGCAGCTCGGGACAGGGGGCGACCGGGGAGCTGTTTTTT. The chain carries TRBV13 and TRBJ2-2, with 12 bases fitting TRBD1. Looked up from germline, CDR1 is PRHDT and CDR2 is FYEKMQ (reference sequence). The CDR3 length is 15 residues. J was trimmed by 5 bases and V by 4 bases; bases with no gene match: 2.

Here the CDR3 reads CASSRSTLANTEAFF. CDR3 DNA sequence: TGTGCCAGCAGCCGGTCGACTCTCGCGAACACTGAAGCTTTCTTT. The rearrangement joins TRBV7-9 to TRBJ1-1; D unclear. CDR3 size: 15 residues. Trimming shortened V by 5 bases and J by 1 base, and 14 bases separated the two germline ends. Germline CDR1 is SEHNR and CDR2 is FQNEAQ (reference sequence).

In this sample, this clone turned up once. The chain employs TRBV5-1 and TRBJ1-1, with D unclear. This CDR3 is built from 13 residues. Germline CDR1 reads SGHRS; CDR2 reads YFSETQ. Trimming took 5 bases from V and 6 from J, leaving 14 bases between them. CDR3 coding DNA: TGCGCCAGCAGTTTAGACACGGCCGCTGAAGCTTTCTTT. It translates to CASSLDTAAEAFF.

The chain's CDR3 is CASSLGFGANYGYTF. The CDR3 coding sequence is TGCGCCAGCAGCTTGGGGTTCGGAGCTAACTATGGCTACACCTTC. This chain links TRBV5-1 with TRBJ1-2; unclear D gene. The CDR3 sequence is 15 residues long. Germline V lookup: CDR1 SGHRS, CDR2 YFSETQ. V shed 0 bases and J shed 0 bases, with 9 bases lying between them.

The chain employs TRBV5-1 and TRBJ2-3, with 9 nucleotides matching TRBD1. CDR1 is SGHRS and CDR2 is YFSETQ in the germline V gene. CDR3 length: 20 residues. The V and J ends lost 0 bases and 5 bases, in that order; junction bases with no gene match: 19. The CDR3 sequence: CASSLARKLNTGGAGDTQYF. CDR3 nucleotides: TGCGCCAGCAGCTTGGCCCGAAAATTAAATACAGGGGGCGCAGGAGATACGCAGTATTTT.

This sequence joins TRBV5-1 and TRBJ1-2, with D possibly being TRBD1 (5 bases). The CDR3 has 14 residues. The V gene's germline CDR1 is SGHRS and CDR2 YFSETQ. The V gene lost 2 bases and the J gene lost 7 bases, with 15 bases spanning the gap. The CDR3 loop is CASSFGGDLGGYTF. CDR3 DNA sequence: TGCGCCAGCAGCTTCGGGGGGGATTTGGGTGGCTACACCTTC.

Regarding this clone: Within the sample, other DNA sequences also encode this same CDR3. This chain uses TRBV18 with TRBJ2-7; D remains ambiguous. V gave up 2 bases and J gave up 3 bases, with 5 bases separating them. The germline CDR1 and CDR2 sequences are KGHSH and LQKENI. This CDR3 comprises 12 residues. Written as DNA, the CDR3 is TGTGCCAGCTCACCAGGCCTCTACGAGCAGTACTTC. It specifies CASSPGLYEQYF.